A selection of T cell receptor beta chains follows, all from one sample in a study of T cells in Graves' hyperthyroidism and ophthalmopathy. TCRdb reanalysed the multiplex PCR reads using MiXCR and keeps one entry per CDR3 protein. The sample yields over 200,000 distinct CDR3 sequences, 13% to 15% seen once. Sequencing input: blood. These receptors all come from a woman between 40 and 55 years old with Graves' hyperthyroidism that later progressed to Graves' ophthalmopathy. CDR3s include the opening cysteine and the closing phenylalanine or tryptophan. A D gene is named only where the DNA matches it firmly. Not all rows give a size; the values are once, few, many and, for expanded clones, a class.

TRBD2	TRBV11-2	-	TRBJ2-1	TGTGCCAGCAGAAGAGGACTAGCGGGAGGCGGTGAGCAGTTCTTC	CASRRGLAGGGEQFF
-	TRBV2	many	TRBJ2-7	TGTGCCAGCAGTGATCGAGACTTCTACGAGCAGTACTTC	CASSDRDFYEQYF
-	TRBV28	many	TRBJ1-1	TGTGCCAGCAGCTCGGGACAGAACACTGAAGCTTTCTTT	CASSSGQNTEAFF
TRBD2	TRBV12-3/TRBV12-4	-	TRBJ2-5	TGTGCCAGCAGCCCCCTAGGTAGCGGGAGTAGGGAGACCCAGTACTTC	CASSPLGSGSRETQYF
TRBD1	TRBV9	few	TRBJ1-2	TGTGCCAGCAGCGTAGAGGCAGGGGGCGAGCAAACCTTC	CASSVEAGGEQTF
-	TRBV5-6	-	TRBJ2-7	TGTGCCAGCAGCTCGCAGGATTTTTACCCCTACGAGCAGTACTTC	CASSSQDFYPYEQYF
-	TRBV20-1	-	TRBJ2-2	TGCAGTGCTAGAGCGCTGCGAGCGCCGGGTGGTCCAGGGGAGCTGTTTTTT	CSARALRAPGGPGELFF
-	TRBV20-1	many	TRBJ2-4	TGCAGTGCTTTGAACCCCGGGCCATATAGTCAGTACTTC	CSALNPGPYSQYF
-	TRBV5-5	many	TRBJ2-2	TGTGCCAGCAGCTTGAGTCCGAACACCGGGGAGCTGTTTTTT	CASSLSPNTGELFF
TRBD1	TRBV3-1	many	TRBJ1-2	TGTGCCAGCAGCCAATCAGACAGGGGGCAGGATGGCTACACCTTC	CASSQSDRGQDGYTF
TRBD1	TRBV14	many	TRBJ2-7	TGTGCCAGCAGCCAAAGCGACAGGGGGCAACTACTCGGGATCTACGAGCAGTACTTC	CASSQSDRGQLLGIYEQYF
-	TRBV6-1	many	TRBJ1-2	TGTGCCAGCAGTGAAGCATCTTTTGTAGGGGGGGCTGACTATGGCTACACCTTC	CASSEASFVGGADYGYTF